This T cell receptor (beta chain) comes out of a study of cytomegalovirus exposure and HLA in healthy donors (dated by TCRdb to about 2017). Regarding the study in general: An earlier analysis of around 600 of the donors reported 250 to 300 Gb of sequence data and 117 million unique TCR beta sequences from 150 million to 200 million T cells. HLA typing covered class I and class II loci at four-digit resolution. Typing coverage differed by locus: A, B, C, DRB1 and DQB1 were typed in roughly 629-630 donors, DQA1 in approximately 520, DPA1 in around 610, and DPB1 in 472. Four to six DR-DQ haplotypes were handled as single units for association and clustering, since linkage in the cohort was strong. The T cell repertoires of 550 to 850 subjects were profiled by immunosequencing and related to cytomegalovirus serostatus. Among around 400 genotyped donors of the cohort, an average of around 220,000 unique TCR beta nucleotide sequences was sequenced per donor, of which about 19% were non-productive. Genome-wide SNP genotypes for about three fifths of the roughly 670 donors were used in a later genetic analysis, which treated that subset as a discovery cohort. To study patterns of TCR occurrence, a later analysis re-analyzed previously published TCR beta repertoires from more than 550 donors and added high-resolution HLA genotyping. Every discovery cohort repertoire had been produced on one sequencing platform. Alongside the repertoire data, information on donor age, sex, ethnicity and CMV serostatus was compiled. The study combined high-throughput TCR immunosequencing, statistical association of individual TCRs with disease status, and machine learning to predict cytomegalovirus infection status. The study was designed to test whether signatures of past pathogen exposure could be identified by cataloging public T cell receptors. Along with the roughly 610-subject first cohort, a separate validation cohort of over 90 different subjects was used. The later analysis used no new phenotypic data to find candidate immune exposures, relying instead on TCR beta sequences and their occurrence across donors. An earlier analysis of approximately 580 of the donors used high-throughput TCR beta sequencing to judge whether each TCR beta V gene segment behaved as functional or pseudogenic. Around 320 gigabases of sequencing data and approximately 85 million unique TCR sequences were included in an early release covering about 620 HLA-typed donors. Of the approximately 400 genotyped donors, about 80% fell in the genetic ancestry cluster associated with self-reported Caucasian donors. What the research found in general, with its limitations: A further reported finding was that TCR beta sequences accurately predicted the HLA-A and HLA-B alleles for most subjects in the first cohort. Compared with the roughly 600-donor mean, donors in an Asian-associated ancestry cluster had fewer N-insertions in productive TCRs, according to a later genetic analysis. Most TCR sequences were seen in very few donors, while some public TCRs were found in many individuals. The sequencing pipeline was judged likely to have produced a cluster of highly shared sequence variants as a technical artifact. CMV serostatus was the only immune exposure information available for the cohort. Because the 87-base-pair reads could not distinguish some IMGT-functional V segments, including TRBV6-2 and TRBV6-3, those segments were excluded. A total of 150 or so TCR beta chains were listed by the study as associated with cytomegalovirus. When HLA alleles, especially DR and DQ, strongly co-occurred, TCR associations were difficult to assign to individual alleles. Because HLA typing was missing for some donors at each locus, association tests included only the typed subset. The presence/absence analyses assumed that sequencing depth was roughly uniform across donors, and that assumption may not be true. Seventeen rarely observed V segments, including chromosome 9 orphons, were excluded from the earlier analysis of approximately 600 of the donors because counts were too low. An association between a missense DCLRE1C variant and V-gene and J-gene trimming of TCR beta chains was found in a later genetic analysis and replicated in an independent cohort. A later analysis reported that several top co-occurrence clusters appeared linked to parvovirus B19, influenza, CMV and Epstein-Barr virus. A later analysis found that HLA-associated TCR beta chains were more clonally expanded and had lower generation probabilities than equally common non-associated chains. Correlated functional status among segregating V segments might reflect linkage disequilibrium, but an unknown experimental factor could not be ruled out. Cytomegalovirus status was reported to be diagnosed by the classifier with high specificity and sensitivity in both the original and validation cohorts. In vitro tests confirmed that a few of the cytomegalovirus-associated TCR beta chains recognize cytomegalovirus antigens. In a later analysis, TCR association rates were found to vary across HLA loci, with the most associated TCRs seen for DRB1 alleles and the fewest for HLA-C alleles. The authors suggested that the approach could potentially be extended to other disease states and immunological phenotypes. In this cohort, only TCR beta chains were sequenced, and detectable features were limited by the absence of alpha or paired-chain data. Broadly in line with IMGT annotations, most TCR beta V segments showed up in productive rearrangements about 90% or about 30% of the time in an earlier analysis of 587 of the donors. Specific HLA alleles were associated with 16,951 TCR beta sequences at a false discovery rate of 0.05 in a later analysis. A later analysis found that most CMV-associated TCR beta chains appeared HLA-restricted, with HLA associations seemingly driven largely by CMV exposure.

A few counts support this clone. The specificity of this receptor is unknown. No much larger clone is present one base from it, and per-base qualities are unavailable. From its cysteine to its phenylalanine, the CDR3 spans 16 amino acids. Only the CDR3 part of the read is kept: 48 bases, read in frame from the first base. Here V drops 5 bases and J drops 3 bases, and the junction holds 6 bases not matched to any gene. CDR1 and CDR2 (MNHEY, SMNVEV) derive from the germline V gene (reference sequence). Libraries were built with the immunoSEQ multiplex PCR assay. For the multiplex PCR, a mixture combining 60 forward primers for TCR Vbeta segments and 13 reverse primers for TCR Jbeta segments was used. A multiplex PCR assay on genomic DNA amplified the CDR3 region of rearranged TCR beta genes. Amplified TCR beta libraries were sequenced as 87-base-pair reads on the Illumina HiSeq System. The authors' analysis ran thus. In a later analysis, 80 million or so unique TCR beta chains were counted across the 500 to 850 repertoires, and roughly 10 million of these chains were shared by at least two donors. Raw reads were error-corrected and collapsed into unique sequences by a nearest-neighbor algorithm in which closely related sequences were merged to remove PCR and sequencing errors. To assign V, D and J gene segments, CDR3 sequences were aligned to IMGT reference sequences. For a sequence to be retained, a match of at least six nucleotides to both a V gene segment and a J gene segment was required. Rearrangements were classified as productive when the CDR3 lacked stop codons and remained in frame with V and J, and all other rearrangements were classified as non-productive. CDR3 was defined according to IMGT convention as the region running from the second conserved V-encoded cysteine to the conserved J-encoded phenylalanine. In an earlier analysis of around 600 of the donors, sequences lacking an unambiguous match to a single V gene segment were excluded. An earlier analysis of some 610 of the donors called V segments functional above 56.7% productive rearrangements and segregating when the between-donor standard deviation exceeded 5%. To diagnose cytomegalovirus status from the catalog of TCR beta chain sequences, a statistical classification framework was built. A later analysis assigned V and J genes by comparing TCR nucleotide sequences with IMGT/GENE-DB human TR gene sequences. Using the TCRdist pipeline, a later analysis assigned CDR3 sequences along with most-parsimonious VDJ recombination scenarios. A later analysis defined each TCR beta chain by its CDR3 amino acid sequence plus V-gene family, and excluded reads lacking a unique V-gene family. As a way to deal with suspected cross-contamination and a sequencing artifact, a later analysis dropped roughly 600 nucleotide sequences that were highly shared and had low generation probability. In a later analysis, a clonal expansion index was calculated for each public chain from normalized within-repertoire ranks of inferred template counts. In a later analysis, generation probabilities were computed using a VDJ recombination model fitted to out-of-frame rearrangements, and the results were checked against IGoR. A later analysis scored TCR-TCR, TCR-HLA and TCR-CMV co-occurrence with hypergeometric tests, applying a repertoire-size bias correction to TCR pairs. False discovery rates were estimated in a later analysis by permuting HLA or CMV assignments 20 times. In a later analysis, co-occurring TCRs were grouped with DBSCAN, and TCRdist sequence similarity was added when clustering was performed within HLA-allele-positive subsets. Repertoires with fewer than 30,000 or more than 120,000 public chains were left out of co-occurrence clustering, as were a handful of repertoires with anomalous nucleotide sharing. TCRdb re-hosts the immuneACCESS table, in-frame sequences only. Its copies lack some clones; in the studies checked, an unresolved V gene accounts for under half of them, and the cause for the rest is not known. D and trimming come from the DNA, and the V and J calls and clone size come from that table. This sample is represented by around 180,000 clones; over 70% of them were singletons. The ten biggest clones cover around 0.52% of the sample.

The cohort comprised 710 or so healthy bone marrow donors. At the time of sampling, every cohort member was nominally healthy, though immune exposures that went unrecorded were likely present. The donor tested CMV seronegative and was one of the 352 seronegative cohort members. Every donor gave a peripheral blood sample, and the peripheral blood mononuclear cells from that sample were used for TCR beta sequencing. Genomic DNA was extracted from the blood cell samples with the Qiagen DNeasy Blood Extraction Kit. The chain links TRBV27 with TRBJ2-2, and TRBD2 matches 10 of the central bases. The TCR comes from a woman between 45 and 65 years old in good health and CMV-seronegative. Material for sequencing was PBMCs. The CDR3 protein: CASSIASGGYTGELFF. The sequence in DNA is TGTGCCAGCAGTATCGCTAGCGGGGGTTACACCGGGGAGCTGTTTTTT.